The T cell receptor beta chain described here comes from a study of T cell repertoires in cytomegalovirus infection. Study-wide background: CMV epitopes in the study were HLA-C-restricted (recently identified) and HLA-B-restricted (well studied). CMV infection plus the matching HLA type was flagged by public TCR beta signatures. Regarding the study as a whole: The ex vivo response was dominated by HLA-C-restricted CMV-specific TCR beta clonotypes. Summed frequency of public TCR beta families distinguished CMV carriers with the relevant HLA.

This clonotype was counted many times. The antigen is unknown. MiXCR, run by TCRdb on the reads, gives a single entry per CDR3 protein. The top ten clones hold over 12% of a sample with around 900,000 distinct CDR3 sequences, approximately 31% of them seen once. The trim removed 2 bases at V and 6 bases at J, leaving 4 bases unmatched. The CDR3 runs 14 residues. CDR1 LGHNA and CDR2 YSLEER come from the germline V gene. This TCR was recovered from a human donor in good health (CMV status not recorded). Some clones in this sample may be carry-over from other donors' samples. V and J are TRBV4-3 and TRBJ2-3, with 8 bases that match TRBD2. The sequenced sample was cultured CD8+ T cells from PBMCs, obtained from culture after CMV antigen stimulation. The CDR3 region is CASSQLTSVDTQYF. The CDR3 bases are TGCGCCAGCAGCCAATTGACTAGCGTGGATACGCAGTATTTT.